The entry below describes one TCR beta chain. Its antigen is undetermined. This sample is drawn from a study of T cells expressing NK-cell markers. Findings and limits, study-wide: Several donors' CD3+CD56-NKG2C+ cells were dominated by the same clonotypes. The study left the HCMV specificity of expanded NKG2C+ T cell clones unresolved.

This CDR3 is built from 15 residues. Germline values: CDR1 MNHNS, CDR2 SASEGT. Each CDR3 protein gets one entry in TCRdb, which reprocessed the 5' RACE reads and gives no DNA. Reported are 300,000 to 450,000 distinct CDR3 sequences; the ten largest clones contain 5.2%. This chain uses TRBV6-1 with TRBJ1-6; as DNA is missing, the TRBD1 call by TCRdb cannot be tested. The source of this sequence is a man aged 18-70 years in good health. Sequences were obtained from blood T cells: a sorted CD56 or NKG2C T cell subset, CD4+ or CD8+ T cells, or bulk PBMC T cells (not recorded which). This CDR3 is CASSELGTGTSPLHF.